What follows is one T cell receptor beta chain and its context. Its antigen is undetermined. Only in-frame clones appear in the TCRdb table, and some are missing; sequencing was by immunoSEQ multiplex PCR. The sample shows 25,000 to 30,000 clones, approximately 84% of them seen only once. This sample was taken from a study of early stage breast cancer tumors. At the level of the study: Invasive lobular carcinomas made up about 30% of the 12 ER+/PR+/HER2- tumors. Average read coverage per sample was about 10-fold.

The CDR3 covers 16 residues. Germline trimming cut 4 bases from V and 5 bases from J; bases unmatched to any gene: 11. Study-wide results and limits: Blood repertoires resembled normal breast more than tumor. Compared with adjacent normal breast tissue, tumors showed roughly 2.4-fold greater T cell density and higher clonality.

Sequenced: blood. This chain uses TRBV5-3 with TRBJ2-7, with TRBD2 matching 11 bases. TRBV5-3 falls under the ORF class, with uncertain function. The receptor was derived from a person aged 45-60 years with breast cancer. DNA of the CDR3: TGTGCCAGAAGCCCCGAAGCTAGCGGGAGGCGCCACGAGCAGTACTTC. It yields the protein CARSPEASGRRHEQYF.